The clone carrying this T cell receptor beta chain was detected ten times or more. TCRdb ran MiXCR on the RT-PCR reads and lists one entry per CDR3 protein. The table lists around 700,000 distinct CDR3 sequences, 14% of them singletons. The CDR3 spans 12 residues. CDR1 is MDHEN and CDR2 is SYDVKM in the germline V gene. Trimming cost V 8 bases and J 3 bases, with 9 bases left between them. Sequencing was performed on memory CD4+ T cells from blood. J is TRBJ2-3 and V is TRBV28, with D perhaps matching TRBD1 (5 bases). This receptor was identified in a female donor in good health, serving as a healthy control. The CDR3 is CASGQGTDTQYF. CDR3 nucleotides: TGTGCCAGCGGTCAGGGTACAGATACGCAGTATTTT.